The 20 T cell receptor beta chains presented below share a single source sample, sequenced in a study of CD8 T cells in ankylosing spondylitis. TCRdb reanalysed the 5' RACE reads using MiXCR and keeps one entry per CDR3 protein. The sample holds 350,000 to 450,000 distinct CDR3 sequences, 20% to 25% seen once. The specimen sequenced was blood, either unsorted or a sorted T cell fraction (not recorded which). These TCRs come from a male donor with ankylosing spondylitis or in good health (not recorded which).

The chain is built from TRBV29-1 and TRBJ2-1, with D possibly being TRBD1 (5 bases). Between the trimmed V and J ends, which lost 0 bases and 8 bases, there was a span of 17 bases. Germline V lookup: CDR1 SQVTM, CDR2 ANQGSEA. The CDR3 totals 15 residues. This chain's CDR3 is CSVEDPDRRMDEQFF. Here the CDR3 DNA reads TGCAGCGTTGAAGACCCCGACAGACGAATGGATGAGCAGTTCTTC.

This rearrangement joins TRBV4-1 to TRBJ1-1, with a tentative D call TRBD1 (5 bases). The V end lost 1 base, the J end lost 8 bases, and 11 bases lay between the germline ends. The CDR3 loop spans 13 amino acids. The germline gives CDR1 MGHRA, CDR2 YSYEKL. The CDR3 region has the DNA TGCGCCAGCAGCCAAGTGGGGGGTGGCGAAGCTTTCTTT. It is translated as CASSQVGGGEAFF.

This rearrangement joins TRBV12-3 or TRBV12-4 to TRBJ2-7; tentative D call: TRBD2 (6 bases). Trimming left V 5 bases short and J 2 bases short, with 13 bases between. This CDR3 spans 14 amino acids. The CDR3 DNA sequence: TGTGCCAGCAGTGGGACTCAGGCACCCTACGAGCAGTACTTC. Protein sequence: CASSGTQAPYEQYF.

In its sample, this clonotype was seen a few times. This chain links TRBV12-3 or TRBV12-4 with TRBJ1-2; 8 bases match TRBD1. The CDR3 sequence is 15 residues long. Trimming at V came to 6 bases and at J to 4 bases, leaving 10 bases not matched to a gene. The CDR3 is CASSTLVRGLYGYTF. CDR3 coding DNA: TGTGCCAGCAGCACACTCGTCAGGGGGCTCTATGGCTACACCTTC.

The chain uses TRBV29-1 and TRBJ2-7; the D is unclear. V gave up 6 bases and J gave up 3 bases, with 15 bases separating them. Germline values: CDR1 SQVTM, CDR2 ANQGSEA. The length of the CDR3 is 13 residues. The CDR3 sequence: CSVLYSPNYEQYF. The CDR3 DNA is TGCAGCGTCTTGTATTCACCCAACTACGAGCAGTACTTC.

The chain employs TRBV3-1 and TRBJ2-7; D is perhaps TRBD1 or TRBD2 (5 bases each). The V gene's germline CDR1 is LGHDT and CDR2 YNNKEL (reference sequence). This CDR3 comprises 15 residues. Trimming shortened V by 2 bases and J by 0 bases, and 11 bases separated the two germline ends. CDR3 DNA sequence: TGTGCCAGCAGCCAATACCGGGACGCCTCCTACGAGCAGTACTTC. This translates into CASSQYRDASYEQYF.

V is TRBV29-1 and J is TRBJ1-1; D is unclear. V was pared by 5 bases and J by 4 bases, with 11 bases between. This CDR3 has 12 residues. The germline CDR1 and CDR2 sequences are SQVTM and ANQGSEA. DNA of the CDR3: TGCAGCGTTCGGTGGGGTGCCACTGAAGCTTTCTTT. It codes for CSVRWGATEAFF.

This sequence joins TRBV27 and TRBJ2-3; 7 bases fit TRBD2. The CDR3 loop spans 16 amino acids. CDR1 is MNHEY and CDR2 is SMNVEV in the germline V gene (reference sequence). Losses at the gene ends were 4 bases for V and 2 bases for J; bases not matched to a gene: 9. This CDR3 reads CASSSPGGGATDTQYF. The CDR3 region has the DNA TGTGCCAGCAGTTCCCCGGGGGGAGGGGCCACAGATACGCAGTATTTT.

This clonotype was seen a few times. The chain uses TRBV5-6 and TRBJ2-3; the D gene is possibly TRBD2 (6 bases). With 0 bases removed from V and 6 bases from J, the gap between germline ends came to 11 bases. CDR3 length equals 14 residues. Germline values: CDR1 SGHDT, CDR2 YYEEEE. The CDR3 region is CASSLAPGGDTQYF. The DNA of the CDR3 is TGTGCCAGCAGCTTGGCCCCAGGAGGGGATACGCAGTATTTT.

This clonotype was counted between two and nine times. V and J are TRBV13 and TRBJ1-1, with 7 positions matching TRBD1. CDR3 length: 15 residues. CDR1 is PRHDT and CDR2 is FYEKMQ in the germline V gene (reference sequence). V dropped 5 bases and J dropped 4; count of bases not matched to a gene: 10. CDR3 loop: CASSAPTGPVTEAFF. The CDR3 nucleotides are TGTGCCAGCAGCGCCCCGACAGGGCCGGTCACTGAAGCTTTCTTT.

As for this clonotype: The DNA is omitted, as the CDR3 cannot be located on it reliably, and the CDR3 follows TCRdb's listing. The chain couples TRBV12-5 to TRBJ1-2; the table's D call, TRBD1, has no DNA check behind it. Germline V lookup: CDR1 LGHNT, CDR2 FRNRAP. The CDR3 sequence runs 15 residues, both termini included. The chain's CDR3 is CASGFGEGIGNGYTF.

This clonotype was seen a handful of times. The V gene is TRBV27, the J gene TRBJ2-3, with 7 bases matching TRBD2. The CDR3 totals 14 residues. In germline, CDR1 is MNHEY, CDR2 SMNVEV (reference sequence). Trimming cost V 5 bases and J 2 bases; bases outside gene matches: 4. The CDR3 loop is CASSGDYNTDTQYF. DNA of the CDR3: TGTGCCAGCAGTGGGGACTACAACACAGATACGCAGTATTTT.

This clonotype came up a few times. This chain connects TRBV10-2 to TRBJ1-1; D is undetermined. With 2 bases removed from V and 1 base from J, the gap between germline ends came to 8 bases. CDR1 WSHSY and CDR2 SAAADI come from the germline V gene. This CDR3 has 14 amino acids. The DNA of the CDR3 is TGCGCCAGCAGTGAGAGGGCCACGAACACTGAAGCTTTCTTT. As protein: CASSERATNTEAFF.

This clonotype was seen only a few times. The V call is TRBV12-3 or TRBV12-4, the J call TRBJ1-2; D is ambiguous. The CDR3 length is 15 residues. V gave up 5 bases and J gave up 0 bases, with 13 bases separating them. This CDR3 reads CASSLSDFSNYGYTF. Written as DNA, the CDR3 is TGTGCCAGCAGTCTTTCGGACTTTTCTAACTATGGCTACACCTTC.

This clonotype was detected once. The chain combines TRBV28 with TRBJ2-7; D is possibly TRBD1 (6 bases). The germline V gene has CDR1 MDHEN and CDR2 SYDVKM. The CDR3 consists of 14 residues. The V end was cut by 7 bases, the J end by 2 bases, with 15 bases between. The CDR3 reads CASTAGDPPYEQYF. The CDR3 DNA is TGTGCCAGCACCGCAGGGGACCCGCCCTACGAGCAGTACTTC.

In its sample, this clonotype was seen a few times. The rearrangement uses TRBV20-1 and TRBJ2-1; TRBD1 matches 8 bases. This CDR3 comprises 15 residues. CDR1 and CDR2 from the germline V gene are DFQATT and SNEGSKA (reference sequence). The junction had 16 bases not matched to a gene; V was cut back by 6 bases and J by 9 bases. The CDR3 DNA follows: TGCAGTGCCAGGGGGCAGGGGCTGCTCGGCAGTGAGCAGTTCTTC. Its protein product is CSARGQGLLGSEQFF.

This sequence joins TRBV5-1 and TRBJ2-7; D call uncertain. Germline CDR1 reads SGHRS; CDR2 reads YFSETQ. With 6 bases removed from V and 3 bases from J, the gap between germline ends came to 19 bases. The length of the CDR3 is 15 residues. The CDR3 sequence: CASNSGEDLFYEQYF. CDR3 in DNA: TGCGCCAGCAATTCGGGCGAGGACCTCTTCTACGAGCAGTACTTC.

The chain recombines TRBV12-3 or TRBV12-4 with TRBJ2-1, with D possibly TRBD2 on 7 matching bases. Trimming took 7 bases from V and 4 from J, leaving 17 bases between them. This CDR3 region has 15 residues. CDR3 residues: CASIVRRGPYNEQFF. The CDR3 bases are TGTGCCAGCATCGTTCGGCGGGGGCCGTACAATGAGCAGTTCTTC.

The chain uses TRBV12-3 or TRBV12-4 and TRBJ2-5; no definite D call. Between the trimmed V and J ends, which lost 6 bases and 2 bases, there was a span of 13 bases. The CDR3 totals 14 residues. The CDR3 region has the DNA TGTGCCAGCAGGGACCGACTTTATCAAGAGACCCAGTACTTC. This encodes CASRDRLYQETQYF.

This clonotype was found many times. The J gene is TRBJ1-1, the V gene TRBV5-1; D is possibly TRBD1 (6 bases). Trimming cost V 0 bases and J 4 bases, with 13 bases left between them. The length of the CDR3 is 15 residues. Germline values: CDR1 SGHRS, CDR2 YFSETQ. DNA for the CDR3: TGCGCCAGCAGCTTGGCCACAGGGCTCGCCACTGAAGCTTTCTTT. The encoded protein is CASSLATGLATEAFF.